This entry lists 6 T cell receptor beta chains sequenced from one sample in a study of cytomegalovirus exposure and HLA in healthy donors. The PCR ran on 60 Vbeta and 13 Jbeta primers. The table came from immunoSEQ multiplex PCR; TCRdb's copy has only in-frame clones and leaves some out. Of about 150,000 clones in the sample, about 75% were seen once. Sequences were obtained from PBMCs. All receptors come from a man aged 55-75 years in good health and CMV-seronegative.

This clone was recorded a few times. V is TRBV30 and J is TRBJ2-4; TRBD1 aligns across 7 bases. There are 14 residues in the CDR3. CDR1 and CDR2 from the germline V gene are GTSNPN and SVGIG (reference sequence). The V gene end was trimmed by 3 bases and the J gene end by 7 bases; junction bases not matched to a gene: 9. The DNA of the CDR3 is TGTGCCTGGAGCCCCGGGACAGCCGGGAACATTCAGTACTTC. Protein product: CAWSPGTAGNIQYF.

The chain links TRBV7-9 to TRBJ1-5, with D maybe TRBD1 (5 bases). The V gene's germline CDR1 is SEHNR and CDR2 FQNEAQ (reference sequence). Trimming stripped 3 bases from V and 3 bases from J, with 18 bases between. The CDR3 is made up of 17 amino acids. CDR3 protein: CASSFGKGRDLNQPQHF. In DNA form, the CDR3 reads TGTGCCAGCAGCTTCGGGAAGGGGCGGGACCTCAATCAGCCCCAGCATTTT. Complete variable domain (other parts from reference TRBV7-9 and TRBJ1-5): DTGVSQNPRHKITKRGQNVTFRCDPISEHNRLYWYRQTLGQGPEFLTYFQNEAQLEKSRLLSDRFSAERPKGSFSTLEIQRTEQGDSAMYLCASSFGKGRDLNQPQHFGDGTRLSIL.

The rearrangement joins TRBV19 to TRBJ2-2; 9 bases agree with TRBD2. After removal of 9 bases from V and 0 bases from J, the junction contained 2 bases not matched to a gene. The CDR3 is 14 amino acids. Germline V lookup: CDR1 LNHDA, CDR2 SQIVND (reference sequence). The CDR3 DNA reads TGTGCCAGCAGGACTAGCGCGAACACCGGGGAGCTGTTTTTT. Its protein is CASRTSANTGELFF.

The rearrangement uses TRBV15 and TRBJ1-2, with D unresolved. Trimming removed 5 bases at V and 8 bases at J, with 15 bases between. Germline V gene data show CDR1 as LNHNV and CDR2 as YYDKDF (reference sequence). The CDR3 consists of 13 residues. CDR3 DNA: TGTGCCACCAGCCCCCGGGAGGCGGAGGGCTACACCTTC. It is translated as CATSPREAEGYTF.

The chain is built from TRBV30 and TRBJ2-1, with a tentative D call TRBD1 (7 bases). V lost 3 bases and J lost 1, with 13 bases in between. CDR3 length equals 15 residues. Germline V lookup: CDR1 GTSNPN, CDR2 SVGIG (reference sequence). The CDR3 reads CAWRRRDSSYNEQFF. The CDR3 DNA is TGTGCCTGGAGGAGGAGGGACAGTTCCTACAATGAGCAGTTCTTC.

The chain couples TRBV30 to TRBJ1-2, with D hard to call. CDR3 length equals 8 residues. Germline CDR1 reads GTSNPN; CDR2 reads SVGIG (reference sequence). CDR3 sequence: CATYGYTF. The CDR3 DNA reads TGTGCGACTTATGGCTACACCTTC.